This entry features one T cell receptor beta chain sequence. What it binds is not known. The data were taken from a study of OX40 agonist ivuxolimab in advanced cancers. Overall study results and limits: Partial responders at 0.1-3.0 mg/kg had among the lowest clonal expansion.

Measured with immunoSEQ multiplex PCR; TCRdb has only the in-frame clones, and not every one. Counted here are 20,000 to 25,000 clones, 80% to 90% occurring once; the ten biggest clones make up 14%. The starting material was CD4+ or CD8+ T cells sorted from blood, obtained in a trial of the OX40 agonist ivuxolimab. The clonotype was recovered from an adult with an advanced solid tumor such as melanoma, head and neck, liver or kidney cancer.

CDR3 nucleotides: TGTGCCAGCAGCTTAGCTGACTTAACTAGCACAGATACGCAGTATTTT. It is translated as CASSLADLTSTDTQYF. The chain has TRBV7-9 and TRBJ2-3, with no clear D. Looked up from germline, CDR1 is SEHNR and CDR2 is FQNEAQ (reference sequence). V was clipped by 0 bases and J by 0 bases, with 10 bases between them. The length of the CDR3 is 16 residues.